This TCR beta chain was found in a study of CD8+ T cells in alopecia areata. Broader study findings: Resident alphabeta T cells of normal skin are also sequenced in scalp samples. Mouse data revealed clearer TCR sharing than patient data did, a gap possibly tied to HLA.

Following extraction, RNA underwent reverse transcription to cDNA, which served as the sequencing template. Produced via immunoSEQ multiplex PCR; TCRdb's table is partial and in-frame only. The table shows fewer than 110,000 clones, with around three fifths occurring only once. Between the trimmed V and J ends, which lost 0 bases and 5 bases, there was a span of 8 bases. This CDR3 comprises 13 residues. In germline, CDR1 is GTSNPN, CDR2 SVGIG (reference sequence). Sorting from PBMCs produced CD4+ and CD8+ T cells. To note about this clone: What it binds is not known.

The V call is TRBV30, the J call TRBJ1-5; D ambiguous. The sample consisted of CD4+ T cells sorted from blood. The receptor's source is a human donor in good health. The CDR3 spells CAWSVTDDQPQHF. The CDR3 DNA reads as TGTGCCTGGAGTGTTACCGATGATCAGCCCCAGCATTTT. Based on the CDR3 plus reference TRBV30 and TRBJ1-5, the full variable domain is SQTIHQWPATLVQPVGSPLSLECTVEGTSNPNLYWYRQAAGRGLQLLFYSVGIGQISSEVPQNLSASRPQDRQFILSSKKLLLSDSGFYLCAWSVTDDQPQHFGDGTRLSIL.